This T cell receptor beta chain was captured in a study of blood T cell repertoires in COVID-19. In this sample, this clone turned up once. Repertoires were generated with immunoSEQ multiplex PCR, while TCRdb's copy carries only in-frame clones and drops some. Among 300,000 to 450,000 clones listed, 85% were seen once. The V gene's germline CDR1 is MNHNS and CDR2 SASEGT. The CDR3 is made up of 14 amino acids. Deletions cut 2 bases from V and 7 bases from J, with 9 bases between. Sequenced sample: peripheral blood. The chain recombines TRBV6-1 with TRBJ1-6; maybe TRBD1 (5 bases). This sequence was found in a woman aged 18-29 years with acute or convalescent COVID-19. The CDR3 protein is CASSEYGGNSPLHF. CDR3 sequence (DNA): TGTGCCAGCAGTGAATATGGGGGGAATTCACCCCTCCACTTT.